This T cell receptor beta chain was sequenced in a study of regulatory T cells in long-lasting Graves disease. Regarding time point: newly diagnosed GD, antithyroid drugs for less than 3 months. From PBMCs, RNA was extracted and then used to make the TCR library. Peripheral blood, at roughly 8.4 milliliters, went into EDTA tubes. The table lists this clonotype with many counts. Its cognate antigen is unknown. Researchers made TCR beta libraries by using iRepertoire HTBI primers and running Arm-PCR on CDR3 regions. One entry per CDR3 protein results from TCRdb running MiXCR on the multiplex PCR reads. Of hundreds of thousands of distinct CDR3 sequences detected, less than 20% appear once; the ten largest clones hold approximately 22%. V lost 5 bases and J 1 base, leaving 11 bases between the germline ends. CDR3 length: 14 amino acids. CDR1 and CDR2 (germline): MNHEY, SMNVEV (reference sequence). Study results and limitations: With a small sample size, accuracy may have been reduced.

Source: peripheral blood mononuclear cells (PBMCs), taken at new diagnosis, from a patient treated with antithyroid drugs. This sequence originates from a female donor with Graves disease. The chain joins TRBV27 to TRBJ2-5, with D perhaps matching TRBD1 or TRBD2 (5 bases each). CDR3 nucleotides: TGTGCCAGCAGTACGGGGACGATCCAAGAGACCCAGTACTTC. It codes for CASSTGTIQETQYF.